The sample holds one count of the clone carrying this T cell receptor beta chain. The data derive from a study of control samples from healthy donors and cancer patients. The protocol was immunoSEQ multiplex PCR, while the TCRdb copy is restricted to in-frame clones and leaves out a portion. The profile covers tens of thousands of clones, with about 88% appearing a single time and over 5.5% taken by the ten largest. Germline assignment: CDR1 LGHNT and CDR2 FRNRAP. The V end was cut by 3 bases, the J end by 4 bases, with 13 bases between. This CDR3 comprises 14 residues. This TCR derives from a man aged 45-60 years in good health. The sequencing input was blood. The chain links TRBV12-5 to TRBJ2-7; possible D gene TRBD2, 6 bases. The CDR3, as DNA: TGTGCTAGTGGTTTTGGGCTAGGGAGGTACGAGCAGTACTTC. Amino acids: CASGFGLGRYEQYF.